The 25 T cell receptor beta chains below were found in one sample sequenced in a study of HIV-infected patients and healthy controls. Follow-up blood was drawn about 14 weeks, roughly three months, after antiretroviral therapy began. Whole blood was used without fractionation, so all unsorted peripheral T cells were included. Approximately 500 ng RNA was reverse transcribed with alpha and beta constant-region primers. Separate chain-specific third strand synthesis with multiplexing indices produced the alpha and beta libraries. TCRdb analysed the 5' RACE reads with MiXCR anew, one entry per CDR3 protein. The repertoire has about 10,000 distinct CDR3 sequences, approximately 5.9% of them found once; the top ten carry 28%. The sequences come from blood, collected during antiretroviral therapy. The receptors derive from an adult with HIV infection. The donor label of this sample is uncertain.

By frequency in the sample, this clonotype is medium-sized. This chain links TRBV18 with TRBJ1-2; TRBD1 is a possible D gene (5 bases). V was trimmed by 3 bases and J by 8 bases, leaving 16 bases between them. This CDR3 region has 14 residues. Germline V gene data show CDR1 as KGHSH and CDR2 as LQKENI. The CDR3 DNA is TGTGCCAGCTCACCCCCGAGCGACAGTAGCGGCTACACCTTC. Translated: CASSPPSDSSGYTF.

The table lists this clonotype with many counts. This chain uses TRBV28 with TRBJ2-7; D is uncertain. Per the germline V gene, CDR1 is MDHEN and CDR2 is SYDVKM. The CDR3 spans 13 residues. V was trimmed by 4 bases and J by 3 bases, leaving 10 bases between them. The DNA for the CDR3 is TGTGCCAGCAGTTCCTCGGTACACTACGAGCAGTACTTC. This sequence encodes CASSSSVHYEQYF.

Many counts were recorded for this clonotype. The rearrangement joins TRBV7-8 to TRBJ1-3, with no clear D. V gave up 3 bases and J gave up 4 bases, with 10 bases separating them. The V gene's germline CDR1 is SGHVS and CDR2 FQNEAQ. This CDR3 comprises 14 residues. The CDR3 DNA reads TGTGCCAGCAGCTTCGGTACTACGGGAAACACCATATATTTT. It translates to CASSFGTTGNTIYF.

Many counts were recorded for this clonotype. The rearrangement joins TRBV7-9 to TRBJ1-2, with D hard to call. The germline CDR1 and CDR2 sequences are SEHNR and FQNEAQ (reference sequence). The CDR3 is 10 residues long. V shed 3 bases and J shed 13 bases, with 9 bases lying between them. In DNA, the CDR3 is TGTGCCAGCAGCTTGAGGCTCGTCACCTTC. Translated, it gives CASSLRLVTF.

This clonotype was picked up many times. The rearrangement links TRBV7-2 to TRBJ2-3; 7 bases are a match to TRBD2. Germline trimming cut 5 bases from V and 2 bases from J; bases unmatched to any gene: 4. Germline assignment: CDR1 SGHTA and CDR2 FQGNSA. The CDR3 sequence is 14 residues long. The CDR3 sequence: CASSPGTNTDTQYF. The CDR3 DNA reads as TGTGCCAGCAGCCCGGGGACTAACACAGATACGCAGTATTTT.

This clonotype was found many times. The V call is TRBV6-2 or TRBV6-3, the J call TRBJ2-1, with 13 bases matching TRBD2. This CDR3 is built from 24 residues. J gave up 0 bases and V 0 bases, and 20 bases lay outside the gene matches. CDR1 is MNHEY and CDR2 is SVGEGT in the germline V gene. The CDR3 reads CASSYSRGKGPGLAGRSSYNEQFF. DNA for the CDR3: TGTGCCAGCAGTTACTCGAGAGGGAAGGGACCGGGACTAGCGGGGCGGAGCTCCTACAATGAGCAGTTCTTC.

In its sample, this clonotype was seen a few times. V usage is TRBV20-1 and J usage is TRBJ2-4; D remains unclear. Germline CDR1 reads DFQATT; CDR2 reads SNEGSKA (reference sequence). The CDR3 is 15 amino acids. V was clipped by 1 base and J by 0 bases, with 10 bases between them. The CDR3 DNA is TGCAGTGCTAGAGCAGGATATCCAGCCAAAAACATTCAGTACTTC. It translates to CSARAGYPAKNIQYF.

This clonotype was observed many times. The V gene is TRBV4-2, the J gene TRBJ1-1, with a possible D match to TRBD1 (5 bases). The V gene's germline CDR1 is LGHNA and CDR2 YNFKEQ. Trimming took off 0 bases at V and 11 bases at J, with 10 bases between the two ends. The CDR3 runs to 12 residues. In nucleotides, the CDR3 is TGTGCCAGCAGCCAAGACGACAGATTTGCTTTCTTT. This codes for CASSQDDRFAFF.

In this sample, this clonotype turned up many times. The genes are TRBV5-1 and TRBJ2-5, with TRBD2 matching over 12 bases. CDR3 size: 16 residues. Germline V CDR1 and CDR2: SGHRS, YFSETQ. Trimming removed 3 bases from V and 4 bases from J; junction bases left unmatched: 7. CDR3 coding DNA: TGCGCCAGCAGCTCCCGGACTAGCGGGATACTAGAGACCCAGTACTTC. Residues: CASSSRTSGILETQYF.

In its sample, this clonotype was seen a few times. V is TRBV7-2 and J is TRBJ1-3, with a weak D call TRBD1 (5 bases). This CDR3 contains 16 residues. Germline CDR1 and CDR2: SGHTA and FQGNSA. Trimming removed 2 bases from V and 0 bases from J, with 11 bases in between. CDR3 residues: CASSLSSGLSGNTIYF. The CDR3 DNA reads TGTGCCAGCAGCTTAAGTTCAGGGCTCTCTGGAAACACCATATATTTT. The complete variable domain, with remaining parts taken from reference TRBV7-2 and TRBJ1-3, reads GAGVSQSPSNKVTEKGKDVELRCDPISGHTALYWYRQSLGQGLEFLIYFQGNSAPDKSGLPSDRFSAERTGGSVSTLTIQRTQQEDSAVYLCASSLSSGLSGNTIYFGEGSWLTVV.

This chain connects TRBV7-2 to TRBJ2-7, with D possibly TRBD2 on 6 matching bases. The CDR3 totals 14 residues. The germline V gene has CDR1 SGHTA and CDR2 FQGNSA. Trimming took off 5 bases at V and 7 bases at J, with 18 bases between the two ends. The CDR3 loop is CASSRGTNNREQYF. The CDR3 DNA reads TGTGCCAGCAGCCGGGGGACCAATAATCGGGAGCAGTACTTC.

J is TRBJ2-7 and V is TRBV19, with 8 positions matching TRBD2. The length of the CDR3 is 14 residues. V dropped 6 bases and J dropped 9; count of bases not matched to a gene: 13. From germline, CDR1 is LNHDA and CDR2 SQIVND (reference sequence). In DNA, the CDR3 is TGTGCCAGTAGCAACCCGGGGGGGAAAGACTGGCAGTACTTC. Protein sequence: CASSNPGGKDWQYF.

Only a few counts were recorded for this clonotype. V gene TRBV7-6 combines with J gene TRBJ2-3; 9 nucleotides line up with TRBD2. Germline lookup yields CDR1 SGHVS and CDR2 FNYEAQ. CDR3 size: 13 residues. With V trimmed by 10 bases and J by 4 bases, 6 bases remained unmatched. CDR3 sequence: CAILAGRADTQYF. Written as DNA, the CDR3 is TGTGCCATCCTAGCGGGAAGGGCAGATACGCAGTATTTT.

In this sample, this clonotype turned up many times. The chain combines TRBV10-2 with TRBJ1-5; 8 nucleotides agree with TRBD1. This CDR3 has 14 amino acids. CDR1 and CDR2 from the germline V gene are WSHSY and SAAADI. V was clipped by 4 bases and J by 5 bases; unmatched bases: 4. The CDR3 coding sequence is TGCGCCAGCAGTGTCTTGACAGGGGATCAGCCCCAGCATTTT. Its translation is CASSVLTGDQPQHF.

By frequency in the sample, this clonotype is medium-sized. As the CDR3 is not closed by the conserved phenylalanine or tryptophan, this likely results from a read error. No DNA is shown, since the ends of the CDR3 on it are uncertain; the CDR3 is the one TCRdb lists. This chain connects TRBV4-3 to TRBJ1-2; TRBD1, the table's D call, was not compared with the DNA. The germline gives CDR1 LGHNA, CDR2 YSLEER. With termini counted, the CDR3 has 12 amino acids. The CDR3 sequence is CASSQDRRDRVV.

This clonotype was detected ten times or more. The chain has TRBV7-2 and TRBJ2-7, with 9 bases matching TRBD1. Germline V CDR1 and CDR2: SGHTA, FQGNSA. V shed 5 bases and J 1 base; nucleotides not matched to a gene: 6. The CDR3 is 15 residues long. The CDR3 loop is CASSPTGGRSYEQYF. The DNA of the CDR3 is TGTGCCAGCAGCCCGACAGGGGGTAGGTCCTACGAGCAGTACTTC.

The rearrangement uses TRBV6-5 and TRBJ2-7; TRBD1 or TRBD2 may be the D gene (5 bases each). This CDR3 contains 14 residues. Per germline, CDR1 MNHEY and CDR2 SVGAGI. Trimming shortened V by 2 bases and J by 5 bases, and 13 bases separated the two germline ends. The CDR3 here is CASSYVGQGDEQYF. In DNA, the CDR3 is TGTGCCAGCAGTTACGTCGGGCAGGGAGACGAGCAGTACTTC.

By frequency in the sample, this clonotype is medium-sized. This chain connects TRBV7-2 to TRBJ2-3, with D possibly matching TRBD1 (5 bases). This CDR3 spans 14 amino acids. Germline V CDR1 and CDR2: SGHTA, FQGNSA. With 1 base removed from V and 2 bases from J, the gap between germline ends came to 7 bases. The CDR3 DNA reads TGTGCCAGCAGCTTAGGGGGCCTCACAGATACGCAGTATTTT. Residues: CASSLGGLTDTQYF.

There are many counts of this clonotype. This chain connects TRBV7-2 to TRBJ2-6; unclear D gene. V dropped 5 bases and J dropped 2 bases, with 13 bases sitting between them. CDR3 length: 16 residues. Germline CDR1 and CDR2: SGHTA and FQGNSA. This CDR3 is CASSNRVATGANVLTF. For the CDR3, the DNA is TGTGCCAGCAGCAACCGGGTGGCCACTGGGGCCAACGTCCTGACTTTC.

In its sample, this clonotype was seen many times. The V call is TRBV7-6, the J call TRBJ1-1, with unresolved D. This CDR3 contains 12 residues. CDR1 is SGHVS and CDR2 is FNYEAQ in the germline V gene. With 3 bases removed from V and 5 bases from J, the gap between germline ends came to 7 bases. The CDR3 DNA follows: TGTGCCAGCAGCTTCATTGGGACTGAAGCTTTCTTT. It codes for CASSFIGTEAFF.

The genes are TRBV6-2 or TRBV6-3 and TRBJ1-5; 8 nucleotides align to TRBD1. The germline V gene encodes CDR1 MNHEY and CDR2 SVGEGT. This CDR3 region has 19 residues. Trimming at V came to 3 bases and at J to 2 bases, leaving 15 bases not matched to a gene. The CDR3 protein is CASSYPPGQGRGGNQPQHF. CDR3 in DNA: TGTGCCAGCAGTTATCCCCCTGGACAGGGTCGGGGTGGCAATCAGCCCCAGCATTTT.

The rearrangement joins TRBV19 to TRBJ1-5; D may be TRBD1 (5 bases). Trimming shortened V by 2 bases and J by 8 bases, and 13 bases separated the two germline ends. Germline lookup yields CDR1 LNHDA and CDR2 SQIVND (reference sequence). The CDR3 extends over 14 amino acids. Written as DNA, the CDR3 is TGTGCCAGTAGTATATCGCAGGGCCCCAAGCCCCAGCATTTT. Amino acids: CASSISQGPKPQHF. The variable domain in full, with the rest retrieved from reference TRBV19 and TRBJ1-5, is DGGITQSPKYLFRKEGQNVTLSCEQNLNHDAMYWYRQDPGQGLRLIYYSQIVNDFQKGDIAEGYSVSREKKESFPLTVTSAQKNPTAFYLCASSISQGPKPQHFGDGTRLSIL.

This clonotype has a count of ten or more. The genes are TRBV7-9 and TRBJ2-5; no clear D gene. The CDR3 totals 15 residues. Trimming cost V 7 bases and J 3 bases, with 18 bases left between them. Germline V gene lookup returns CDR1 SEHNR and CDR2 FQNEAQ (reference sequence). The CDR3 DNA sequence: TGTGCCAGCACCCGATCTTCCGGCCGTGAAGAGACCCAGTACTTC. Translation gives CASTRSSGREETQYF. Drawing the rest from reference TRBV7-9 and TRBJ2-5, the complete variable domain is DTGVSQNPRHKITKRGQNVTFRCDPISEHNRLYWYRQTLGQGPEFLTYFQNEAQLEKSRLLSDRFSAERPKGSFSTLEIQRTEQGDSAMYLCASTRSSGREETQYFGPGTRLLVL.

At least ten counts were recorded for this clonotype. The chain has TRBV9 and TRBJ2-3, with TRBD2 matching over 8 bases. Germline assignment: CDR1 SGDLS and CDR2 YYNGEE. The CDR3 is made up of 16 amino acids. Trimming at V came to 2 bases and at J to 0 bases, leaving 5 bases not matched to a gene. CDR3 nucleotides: TGTGCCAGCAGCGTCGGGACTAGATGGAGCACAGATACGCAGTATTTT. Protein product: CASSVGTRWSTDTQYF.

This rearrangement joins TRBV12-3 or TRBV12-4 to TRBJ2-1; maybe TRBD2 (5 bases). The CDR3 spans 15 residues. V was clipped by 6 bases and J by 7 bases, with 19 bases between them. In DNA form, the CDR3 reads TGTGCCAGCAGCCCCGCGGGCGTGCCCGGGAATGAGCAGTTCTTC. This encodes CASSPAGVPGNEQFF.